These 27 T cell receptor beta chains were sequenced from one sample in a study of blood T cell repertoires in COVID-19. Sequencing was performed with immunoSEQ multiplex PCR; in TCRdb, only in-frame clones are kept and a portion is missing. The sample has almost 200,000 clones; 70% to 90% are singletons. The sequenced sample was PBMCs or T cells enriched from blood (not recorded which). The receptors derive from a woman aged 18-29 years who had recovered from COVID-19.

This chain connects TRBV2 to TRBJ1-3, with 8 bases fitting TRBD1. V shed 7 bases, J shed 4 bases, and the junction held 9 bases outside the gene matches. The germline gives CDR1 SNHLY, CDR2 FYNNEI. There are 15 residues in the CDR3. CDR3 DNA sequence: TGTGCCAGCATTTGGGGGACAGGAGGAGGAAACACCATATATTTT. It translates to CASIWGTGGGNTIYF.

The CDR3 protein is CASSPGQRNTEAFF. The CDR3 nucleotides are TGTGCCAGCAGCCCCGGACAGCGGAACACTGAAGCTTTCTTT. The gene calls are TRBV6-5 and TRBJ1-1; D possibly corresponds to TRBD1 (6 bases). CDR1 is MNHEY and CDR2 is SVGAGI in the germline V gene. The CDR3 is 14 residues long. Trimming shortened V by 6 bases and J by 1 base, and 12 bases separated the two germline ends.

The chain couples TRBV19 to TRBJ2-5; maybe TRBD2 (5 bases). Germline V gene data show CDR1 as LNHDA and CDR2 as SQIVND (reference sequence). V dropped 5 bases and J dropped 2 bases, with 12 bases sitting between them. CDR3 length equals 14 residues. CDR3 in amino acids: CASSFSADQETQYF. The DNA for the CDR3 is TGTGCCAGTAGTTTCTCAGCGGATCAAGAGACCCAGTACTTC. Full variable domain (rest looked up from reference TRBV19 and TRBJ2-5): DGGITQSPKYLFRKEGQNVTLSCEQNLNHDAMYWYRQDPGQGLRLIYYSQIVNDFQKGDIAEGYSVSREKKESFPLTVTSAQKNPTAFYLCASSFSADQETQYFGPGTRLLVL.

The rearrangement uses TRBV11-2 and TRBJ2-1; D is possibly TRBD1 (6 bases). The CDR3 is 16 residues long. Germline lookup yields CDR1 SGHAT and CDR2 FQNNGV. Trimming shortened V by 4 bases and J by 7 bases, and 20 bases separated the two germline ends. As DNA, the CDR3 is TGTGCCAGCAGCTCCCAGGGGACATCGCCTGGGAATGAGCAGTTCTTC. Translated, it gives CASSSQGTSPGNEQFF.

This sequence joins TRBV28 and TRBJ2-7; 8 bases are shared with TRBD1. This CDR3 is 14 amino acids long. With 6 bases clipped from V and 4 bases from J, the junction kept 8 bases outside the gene matches. Germline V gene sequence: CDR1 MDHEN, CDR2 SYDVKM. In DNA form, the CDR3 reads TGTGCCAGCAGCCCCAGGGGGCGCCGGTACGAGCAGTACTTC. Amino acid sequence: CASSPRGRRYEQYF.

The chain couples TRBV29-1 to TRBJ2-2; D gene unclear. V shed 7 bases and J shed 5 bases, with 8 bases lying between them. Germline assignment: CDR1 SQVTM and CDR2 ANQGSEA. There are 11 residues in the CDR3. CDR3 in DNA: TGCAGCGCCCCAGTTACCGGGGAGCTGTTTTTT. Its translation: CSAPVTGELFF.

The chain combines TRBV19 with TRBJ1-2; 11 bases agree with TRBD1. Germline assignment: CDR1 LNHDA and CDR2 SQIVND (reference sequence). V shed 5 bases and J 4 bases; nucleotides not matched to a gene: 6. CDR3 length: 15 residues. The CDR3 DNA follows: TGTGCCAGTAGTCCGGGAGGGACAGGGGGCTATGGCTACACCTTC. This translates into CASSPGGTGGYGYTF.

V usage is TRBV5-6 and J usage is TRBJ2-7; 9 bases line up with TRBD1. The V segment lost 2 bases and the J segment 6 bases; nucleotides outside the gene matches: 9. This CDR3 has 15 residues. The germline V gene encodes CDR1 SGHDT and CDR2 YYEEEE. This CDR3 reads CASSLTGGWESEQYF. CDR3 bases: TGTGCCAGCAGCTTAACAGGGGGCTGGGAGAGCGAGCAGTACTTC.

This clone was recorded once. J is TRBJ1-2 and V is TRBV20-1; D is unclear. This CDR3 region has 11 residues. Deletions cut 5 bases from V and 8 bases from J, with 12 bases between. Germline CDR1 DFQATT, CDR2 SNEGSKA (reference sequence). The CDR3 reads CSAPEGSGYTF. In DNA form, the CDR3 reads TGCAGTGCTCCAGAAGGTAGCGGCTACACCTTC.

This clone appeared many times. The rearrangement links TRBV5-5 to TRBJ1-2, with 7 nucleotides matching TRBD1. The CDR3 has 15 amino acids. Germline CDR1 is SGHKS and CDR2 is YYEKEE (reference sequence). The junction had 8 bases not matched to a gene; V was cut back by 2 bases and J by 4 bases. The CDR3 nucleotides are TGTGCCAGCAGCTTTGCGAGACAGGGCGCCTATGGCTACACCTTC. It encodes CASSFARQGAYGYTF.

This clone was recorded only once. The chain has TRBV7-2 and TRBJ1-2; weak D call: TRBD1 (5 bases). V was clipped by 1 base and J by 4 bases, with 19 bases between them. The CDR3 covers 17 residues. Germline V CDR1 and CDR2: SGHTA, FQGNSA. This CDR3 reads CASSLGYRSGASYGYTF. The CDR3 coding sequence is TGTGCCAGCAGCTTAGGGTATCGCAGTGGGGCGAGCTATGGCTACACCTTC.

There are a few counts of this clone. This chain links TRBV10-3 with TRBJ1-3; D unresolved. Germline CDR1 reads ENHRY; CDR2 reads SYGVKD. Trimming shortened V by 5 bases and J by 1 base, and 6 bases separated the two germline ends. This CDR3 is built from 13 residues. The CDR3 is CAISPGSGNTIYF. CDR3 coding DNA: TGTGCCATCAGTCCGGGGTCTGGAAACACCATATATTTT.

For this clone: Compared with germline, one end of the junction differs, possibly owing to a read error. V gene TRBV10-1 combines with J gene TRBJ1-2; D not certain. The CDR3 contains 10 residues. CDR1 WNHNN and CDR2 SYGVQD come from the germline V gene (reference sequence). CDR3 amino acids: CASHSSGSGF. The CDR3 DNA reads TGCGCCAGCCATTCCTCGGGATCCGGATTC.

The gene calls are TRBV29-1 and TRBJ2-7; TRBD1 matches at 9 bases. Germline V gene lookup returns CDR1 SQVTM and CDR2 ANQGSEA. Unmatched junction bases numbered 11, after V lost 5 bases and J lost 3 bases. This CDR3 region has 15 residues. In DNA form, the CDR3 reads TGCAGCGTTACAAGAACCGGGACAGGGAACTACGAGCAGTACTTC. It translates to CSVTRTGTGNYEQYF.

Note on this clone: This specimen includes other DNA sequences encoding the same CDR3. The chain links TRBV28 to TRBJ1-5; no clear D gene. Germline CDR1 reads MDHEN; CDR2 reads SYDVKM. This CDR3 contains 12 residues. Trimming took 3 bases from V and 7 from J, leaving 7 bases between them. CDR3 nucleotides: TGTGCCAGCAGTTTGAGCCCCCAGCCCCAGCATTTT. Its protein is CASSLSPQPQHF. Supplemented by reference TRBV28 and TRBJ1-5, the full variable domain reads DVKVTQSSRYLVKRTGEKVFLECVQDMDHENMFWYRQDPGLGLRLIYFSYDVKMKEKGDIPEGYSVSREKKERFSLILESASTNQTSMYLCASSLSPQPQHFGDGTRLSIL.

This clone was seen once. The chain joins TRBV15 to TRBJ1-2; D remains unclear. This CDR3 has 15 amino acids. Germline V gives CDR1 LNHNV, CDR2 YYDKDF (reference sequence). Trimming took off 0 bases at V and 3 bases at J, with 11 bases between the two ends. The CDR3 reads CATSRDPDADYGYTF. The DNA of the CDR3 is TGTGCCACCAGCAGAGATCCGGATGCGGACTATGGCTACACCTTC.

The gene calls are TRBV12-3 or TRBV12-4 and TRBJ1-2, with 7 bases matching TRBD1. The CDR3 extends over 12 amino acids. V lost 5 bases, J lost 8 bases, and 5 bases stayed unmatched. CDR3 loop: CASSDTGDGYTF. The CDR3 DNA is TGTGCCAGCAGTGATACAGGGGACGGCTACACCTTC.

CDR3 region: CASSLRAGVQRTDTQYF. The CDR3 DNA sequence: TGCGCCAGCAGCTTGAGGGCGGGGGTGCAACGTACAGATACGCAGTATTTT. The rearrangement links TRBV5-1 to TRBJ2-3; 7 nucleotides line up with TRBD2. Germline trimming cut 1 base from V and 3 bases from J; bases unmatched to any gene: 11. There are 17 residues in the CDR3. Germline CDR1 is SGHRS and CDR2 is YFSETQ.

The chain is built from TRBV29-1 and TRBJ1-5; tentative D call: TRBD1 (6 bases). Trimming stripped 4 bases from V and 2 bases from J, with 12 bases between. CDR3 size: 14 residues. Germline CDR1 is SQVTM and CDR2 is ANQGSEA. Written as DNA, the CDR3 is TGCAGCGTTGTTACGACAGGACGCAATCAGCCCCAGCATTTT. Translated: CSVVTTGRNQPQHF. Full variable domain (missing parts from reference TRBV29-1 and TRBJ1-5): SAVISQKPSRDICQRGTSLTIQCQVDSQVTMMFWYRQQPGQSLTLIATANQGSEATYESGFVIDKFPISRPNLTFSTLTVSNMSPEDSSIYLCSVVTTGRNQPQHFGDGTRLSIL.

This clone showed up just once. J is TRBJ2-1 and V is TRBV10-3; the match to TRBD2 covers 15 bases. The V gene's germline CDR1 is ENHRY and CDR2 SYGVKD. Unmatched junction bases numbered 6, after V lost 7 bases and J lost 8 bases. This CDR3 contains 15 residues. The CDR3 loop is CAITQGLAGGDEQFF. DNA of the CDR3: TGTGCCATCACCCAGGGACTAGCGGGGGGAGATGAGCAGTTCTTC.

The chain couples TRBV5-4 to TRBJ2-3; 7 positions agree with TRBD1. This CDR3 spans 16 amino acids. With V trimmed by 5 bases and J by 0 bases, 9 bases remained unmatched. The germline V gene has CDR1 SGHNT and CDR2 YYREEE (reference sequence). CDR3 in amino acids: CASSKDRSYSTDTQYF. The CDR3 DNA follows: TGTGCCAGCAGTAAGGACAGGTCCTATAGCACAGATACGCAGTATTTT.

The V gene is TRBV4-2, the J gene TRBJ2-3, with TRBD2 matching 10 bases. This CDR3 comprises 18 residues. The V gene end was trimmed by 0 bases and the J gene end by 4 bases; junction bases not matched to a gene: 10. Germline CDR1 LGHNA, CDR2 YNFKEQ. CDR3 nucleotide sequence: TGTGCCAGCAGCCAAGAGAGCGTTATAGCGGGGGGATCAGATACGCAGTATTTT. This encodes CASSQESVIAGGSDTQYF.

The CDR3 loop is CASSIVGQGYQPQHF. The CDR3 DNA reads TGTGCCAGTAGTATAGTCGGACAGGGCTATCAGCCCCAGCATTTT. The chain joins TRBV19 to TRBJ1-5; 8 bases are a match to TRBD1. The CDR3 extends over 15 amino acids. Germline CDR1 reads LNHDA; CDR2 reads SQIVND (reference sequence). After removal of 1 base from V and 5 bases from J, the junction contained 4 bases not matched to a gene.

The chain has TRBV18 and TRBJ2-2, with TRBD2 matching over 7 bases. This CDR3 is 15 amino acids long. V shed 1 base and J 5 bases; nucleotides not matched to a gene: 4. From germline, CDR1 is KGHSH and CDR2 LQKENI. CDR3 sequence: CASSPREGWTGELFF. In DNA form, the CDR3 reads TGTGCCAGCTCACCACGGGAGGGATGGACCGGGGAGCTGTTTTTT.

The V and J genes are TRBV6-2 or TRBV6-3 and TRBJ1-5; D ambiguous. This CDR3 has 15 residues. Between the trimmed V and J ends, which lost 5 bases and 3 bases, there was a span of 14 bases. CDR1 is MNHEY, CDR2 SVGEGT, per germline. The CDR3 nucleotides are TGTGCCAGCAGTCTTACGCACGGTAACAATCAGCCCCAGCATTTT. This sequence encodes CASSLTHGNNQPQHF.

The chain couples TRBV7-9 to TRBJ1-6; 10 nucleotides line up with TRBD1. The V gene end was trimmed by 6 bases and the J gene end by 10 bases; junction bases not matched to a gene: 9. The CDR3 has 15 amino acids. Per germline, CDR1 SEHNR and CDR2 FQNEAQ (reference sequence). The chain's CDR3 is CASSTDRGPMSPLHF. CDR3 nucleotide sequence: TGTGCCAGCAGTACCGACAGGGGGCCTATGTCACCCCTCCACTTT.

The rearrangement links TRBV7-9 to TRBJ2-7, with TRBD1 identical over 9 bases. Unmatched junction bases numbered 3, after V lost 1 base and J lost 5 bases. Germline V gene data show CDR1 as SEHNR and CDR2 as FQNEAQ (reference sequence). The CDR3 totals 14 residues. The chain's CDR3 is CASSLGTGVHEQYF. The CDR3 DNA is TGTGCCAGCAGCTTAGGGACAGGGGTACACGAGCAGTACTTC.